The rows below give T cell receptor beta chains drawn from one sample of a study of T-cell memory formation after mild COVID-19. Each CDR3 protein is one row after TCRdb ran MiXCR on the 5' RACE reads. Here the sample spans 150,000 or so distinct CDR3 sequences, roughly 14% being singletons. Sequencing was performed on PBMCs or a T cell subset sorted from them (not recorded which). These receptors all come from an adult woman who had mild COVID-19 (a few samples of this study predate the infection). Cell type and time point are not known. CDR3s include the opening cysteine and the closing phenylalanine or tryptophan.

j_call: TRBJ2-2
v_call: TRBV7-3
cdr3_aa: CASSLWGFGTGELFF

j_call: TRBJ2-1
v_call: TRBV4-3
cdr3_aa: CASSQGFGGYNEQFF

j_call: TRBJ2-1
v_call: TRBV11-2
cdr3_aa: CASSLFGGGEQFF

j_call: TRBJ1-1
v_call: TRBV6-5
cdr3_aa: CASSYRQGGNTEAFF

j_call: TRBJ1-2
v_call: TRBV18
cdr3_aa: CASSQGQGTSNYGYTF

j_call: TRBJ2-2
v_call: TRBV7-2
cdr3_aa: CASSSTSGSTGELFF

j_call: TRBJ1-2
v_call: TRBV6-2/TRBV6-3
cdr3_aa: CASGTIPKEANYGYTF

j_call: TRBJ1-5
v_call: TRBV9
cdr3_aa: CASSFGHNQPQHF

j_call: TRBJ2-1
v_call: TRBV7-2
cdr3_aa: CASSLALGNEQFF

j_call: TRBJ1-1
v_call: TRBV2
cdr3_aa: CASSGVGGATIAEAFF

j_call: TRBJ1-1
v_call: TRBV29-1
cdr3_aa: CSVLRDMNTEAFF

j_call: TRBJ2-2
v_call: TRBV29-1
cdr3_aa: CSAGQNTGELFF

j_call: TRBJ2-2
v_call: TRBV9
cdr3_aa: CASSGQGARNTGELFF

j_call: TRBJ2-7
v_call: TRBV7-2
cdr3_aa: CASSSNRGPYEQYF

j_call: TRBJ1-2
v_call: TRBV5-4
cdr3_aa: CASSSGIGGYTF

j_call: TRBJ2-3
v_call: TRBV12-3/TRBV12-4
cdr3_aa: CASRPLAGGSDTQYF

j_call: TRBJ2-6
v_call: TRBV7-2
cdr3_aa: CASSLVHSGRGSGANVLTF

j_call: TRBJ1-5
v_call: TRBV11-2
cdr3_aa: CASSLDSGVGNQPQHF

j_call: TRBJ1-1
v_call: TRBV7-8
cdr3_aa: CASSLALRMNTEAFF

j_call: TRBJ2-3
v_call: TRBV24-1
cdr3_aa: CATSDYRAGATDTQYF

j_call: TRBJ1-5
v_call: TRBV24-1
cdr3_aa: CATSDPTGNTNQPQHF

j_call: TRBJ2-1
v_call: TRBV7-3
cdr3_aa: CASSLDGGARINEQFF